Reported below is one T cell receptor (beta chain). Its antigen remains unidentified. The entry originates in a study of cytomegalovirus exposure and HLA in healthy donors. Findings and caveats of the study: In a later analysis, V- and J-gene trimming of beta chains associated with a DCLRE1C missense variant, replicated independently. Earlier analysis found most TCR beta V segments productive about 90% or about 30% of the time. Later on, an analysis found that several of the most significant clusters appeared to be linked to common viral pathogens, which included parvovirus B19. Presence/absence analysis assumed near-uniform sequencing depth across donors.

Germline V CDR1 and CDR2: SGHNT, YYREEE (reference sequence). Trimming took 3 bases from V and 1 from J, leaving 13 bases between them. CDR3 length: 15 amino acids. With 60 Vbeta and 13 Jbeta primers, the PCR was carried out. Assay: immunoSEQ multiplex PCR; the TCRdb copy retains only in-frame clones and omits some. The profile shows approximately 150,000 clones, about 77% of them singletons. The sequenced sample consisted of PBMCs. The receptor's source is a female donor in good health and CMV-seronegative. The chain joins TRBV5-4 to TRBJ1-1; D is perhaps TRBD1 (6 bases). DNA of the CDR3: TGTGCCAGCAGCTCCGGGGACACCCAGAACACTGAAGCTTTCTTT. It yields the protein CASSSGDTQNTEAFF.